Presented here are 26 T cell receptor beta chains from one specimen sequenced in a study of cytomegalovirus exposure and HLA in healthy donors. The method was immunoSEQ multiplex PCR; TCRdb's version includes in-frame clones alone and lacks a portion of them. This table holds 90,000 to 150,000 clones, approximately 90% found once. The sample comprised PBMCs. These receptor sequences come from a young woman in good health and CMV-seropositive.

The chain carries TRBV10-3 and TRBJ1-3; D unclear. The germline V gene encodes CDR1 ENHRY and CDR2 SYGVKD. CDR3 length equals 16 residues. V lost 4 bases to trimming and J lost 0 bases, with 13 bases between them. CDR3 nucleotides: TGTGCCATCAGTGGGCCGGACTTAAACTCTGGAAACACCATATATTTT. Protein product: CAISGPDLNSGNTIYF.

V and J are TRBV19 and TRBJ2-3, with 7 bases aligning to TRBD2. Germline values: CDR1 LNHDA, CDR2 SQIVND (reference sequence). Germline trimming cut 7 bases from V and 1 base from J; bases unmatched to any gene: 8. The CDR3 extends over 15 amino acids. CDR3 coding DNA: TGTGCCAGTAATCTGGGCGGACTAGGCACAGATACGCAGTATTTT. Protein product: CASNLGGLGTDTQYF.

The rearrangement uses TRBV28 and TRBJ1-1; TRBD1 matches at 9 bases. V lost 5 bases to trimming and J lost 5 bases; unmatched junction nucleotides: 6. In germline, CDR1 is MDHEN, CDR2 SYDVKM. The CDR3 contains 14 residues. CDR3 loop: CASSGDREGTEAFF. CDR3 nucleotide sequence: TGTGCCAGCAGTGGGGACAGGGAAGGTACTGAAGCTTTCTTT.

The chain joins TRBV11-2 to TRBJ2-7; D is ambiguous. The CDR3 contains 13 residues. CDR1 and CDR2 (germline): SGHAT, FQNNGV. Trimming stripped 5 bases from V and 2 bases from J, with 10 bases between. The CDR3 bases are TGTGCCAGCAGCGTTGGCAGTACCTACGAGCAGTACTTC. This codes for CASSVGSTYEQYF.

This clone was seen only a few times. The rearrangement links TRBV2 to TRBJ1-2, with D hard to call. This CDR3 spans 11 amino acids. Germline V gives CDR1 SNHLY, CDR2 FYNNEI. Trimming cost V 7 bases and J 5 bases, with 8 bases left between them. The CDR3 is CASTSTYGYTF. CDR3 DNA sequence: TGTGCCAGCACATCAACTTATGGCTACACCTTC.

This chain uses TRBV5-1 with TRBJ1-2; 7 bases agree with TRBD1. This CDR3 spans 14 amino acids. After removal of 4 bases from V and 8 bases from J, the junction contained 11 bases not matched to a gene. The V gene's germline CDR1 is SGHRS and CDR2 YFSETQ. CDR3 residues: CASSVDRDLGGYTF. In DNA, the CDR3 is TGCGCCAGCAGCGTCGACAGGGACTTAGGGGGCTACACCTTC.

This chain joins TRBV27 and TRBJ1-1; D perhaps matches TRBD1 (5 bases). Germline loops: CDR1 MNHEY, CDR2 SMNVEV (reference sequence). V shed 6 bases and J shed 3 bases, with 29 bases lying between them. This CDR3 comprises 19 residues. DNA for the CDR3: TGTGCCAGCAGCCAAGGTCGTAAGGGGTTGGTCTTCGCATACACTGAAGCTTTCTTT. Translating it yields CASSQGRKGLVFAYTEAFF.

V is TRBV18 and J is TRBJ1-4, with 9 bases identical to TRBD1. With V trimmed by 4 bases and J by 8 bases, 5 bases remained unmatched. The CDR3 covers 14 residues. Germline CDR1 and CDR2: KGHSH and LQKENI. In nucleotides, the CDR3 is TGTGCCAGCTCACTTACAGGGGGCTCCGAAAAACTGTTTTTT. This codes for CASSLTGGSEKLFF. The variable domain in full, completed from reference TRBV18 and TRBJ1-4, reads NAGVMQNPRHLVRRRGQEARLRCSPMKGHSHVYWYRQLPEEGLKFMVYLQKENIIDESGMPKERFSAEFPKEGPSILRIQQVVRGDSAAYFCASSLTGGSEKLFFGSGTQLSVL.

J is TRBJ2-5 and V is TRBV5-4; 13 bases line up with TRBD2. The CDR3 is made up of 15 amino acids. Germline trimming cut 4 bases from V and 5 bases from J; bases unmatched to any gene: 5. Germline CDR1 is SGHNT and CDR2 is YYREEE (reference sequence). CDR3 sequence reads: CASSHGLAGDETQYF. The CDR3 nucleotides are TGTGCCAGCAGCCACGGACTAGCGGGAGATGAGACCCAGTACTTC.

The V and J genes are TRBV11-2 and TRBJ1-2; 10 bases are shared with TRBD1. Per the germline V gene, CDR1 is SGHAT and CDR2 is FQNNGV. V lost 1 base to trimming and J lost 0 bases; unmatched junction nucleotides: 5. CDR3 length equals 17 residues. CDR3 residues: CASSLATGGGPNYGYTF. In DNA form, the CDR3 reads TGTGCCAGCAGCTTAGCGACAGGGGGCGGGCCTAACTATGGCTACACCTTC.

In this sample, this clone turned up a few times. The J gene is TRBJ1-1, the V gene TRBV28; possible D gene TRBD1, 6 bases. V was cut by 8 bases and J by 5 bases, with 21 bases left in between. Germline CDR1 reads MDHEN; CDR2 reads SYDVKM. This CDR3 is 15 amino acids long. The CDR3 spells CASGNRAQRGTEAFF. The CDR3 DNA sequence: TGTGCCAGCGGCAACAGGGCCCAAAGGGGGACTGAAGCTTTCTTT.

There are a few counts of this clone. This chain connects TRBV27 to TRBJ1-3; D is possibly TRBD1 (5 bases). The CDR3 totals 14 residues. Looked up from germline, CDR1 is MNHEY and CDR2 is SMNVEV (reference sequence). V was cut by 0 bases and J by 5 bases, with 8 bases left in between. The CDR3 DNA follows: TGTGCCAGCAGTTTATCTGCAGGGAGAAACACCATATATTTT. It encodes CASSLSAGRNTIYF.

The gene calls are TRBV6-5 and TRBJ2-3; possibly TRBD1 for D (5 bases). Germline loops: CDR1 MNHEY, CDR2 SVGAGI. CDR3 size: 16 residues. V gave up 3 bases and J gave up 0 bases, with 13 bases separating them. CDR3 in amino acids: CASSYVRASSTDTQYF. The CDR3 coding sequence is TGTGCCAGCAGTTATGTCAGGGCTTCTAGCACAGATACGCAGTATTTT.

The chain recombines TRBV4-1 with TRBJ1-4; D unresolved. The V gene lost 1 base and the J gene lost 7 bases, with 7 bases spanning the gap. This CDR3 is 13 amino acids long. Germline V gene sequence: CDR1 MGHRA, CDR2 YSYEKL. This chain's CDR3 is CASSQARSEKLFF. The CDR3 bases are TGCGCCAGCAGCCAAGCTCGGAGTGAAAAACTGTTTTTT.

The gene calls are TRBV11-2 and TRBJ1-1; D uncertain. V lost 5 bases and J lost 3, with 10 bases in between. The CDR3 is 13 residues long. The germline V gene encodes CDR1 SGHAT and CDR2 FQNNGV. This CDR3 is CASSTYVDTEAFF. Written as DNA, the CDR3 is TGTGCCAGCAGCACCTACGTCGACACTGAAGCTTTCTTT.

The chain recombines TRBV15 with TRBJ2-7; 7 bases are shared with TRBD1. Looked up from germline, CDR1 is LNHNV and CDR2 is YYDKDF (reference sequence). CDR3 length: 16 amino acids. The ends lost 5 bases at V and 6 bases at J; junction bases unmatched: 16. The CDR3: CATSRSTDRDHGEQYF. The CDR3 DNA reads TGTGCCACCAGCCGCAGCACAGACAGGGACCATGGCGAGCAGTACTTC.

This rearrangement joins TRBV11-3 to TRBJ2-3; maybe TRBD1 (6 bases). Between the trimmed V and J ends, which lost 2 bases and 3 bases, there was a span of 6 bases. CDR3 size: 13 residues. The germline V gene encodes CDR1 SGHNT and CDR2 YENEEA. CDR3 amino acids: CASSLTGTDTQYF. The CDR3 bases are TGTGCCAGCAGCTTAACAGGGACAGATACGCAGTATTTT.

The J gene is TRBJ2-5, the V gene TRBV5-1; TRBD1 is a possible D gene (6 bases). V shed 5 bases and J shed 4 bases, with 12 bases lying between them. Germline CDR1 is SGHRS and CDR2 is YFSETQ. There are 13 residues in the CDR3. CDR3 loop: CASRQGPGETQYF. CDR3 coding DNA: TGCGCCAGCAGGCAGGGGCCGGGAGAGACCCAGTACTTC.

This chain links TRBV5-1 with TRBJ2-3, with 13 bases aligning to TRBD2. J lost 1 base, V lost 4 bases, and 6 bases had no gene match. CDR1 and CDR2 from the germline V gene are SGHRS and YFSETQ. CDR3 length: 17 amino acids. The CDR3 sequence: CASSPKLAGGRTDTQYF. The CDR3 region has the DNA TGCGCCAGCAGCCCCAAACTAGCGGGGGGGCGCACAGATACGCAGTATTTT.

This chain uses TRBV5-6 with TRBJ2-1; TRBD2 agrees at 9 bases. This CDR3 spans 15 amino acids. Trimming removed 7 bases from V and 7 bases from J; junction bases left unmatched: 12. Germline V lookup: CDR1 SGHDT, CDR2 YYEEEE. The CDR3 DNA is TGTGCCAGCTCCCTTTGGGCGGGGGGGCGTAATGAGCAGTTCTTC. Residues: CASSLWAGGRNEQFF.

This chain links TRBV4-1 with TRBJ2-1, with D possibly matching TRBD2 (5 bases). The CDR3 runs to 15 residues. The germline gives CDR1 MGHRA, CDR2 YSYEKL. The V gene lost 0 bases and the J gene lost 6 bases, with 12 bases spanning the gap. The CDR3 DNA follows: TGCGCCAGCAGCCAAGAGCGTTCGGGGTTCAATGAGCAGTTCTTC. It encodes CASSQERSGFNEQFF.

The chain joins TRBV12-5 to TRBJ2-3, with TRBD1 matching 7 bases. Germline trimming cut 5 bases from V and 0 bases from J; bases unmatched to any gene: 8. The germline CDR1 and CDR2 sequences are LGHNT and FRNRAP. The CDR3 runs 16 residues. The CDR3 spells CASGPGQTFSTDTQYF. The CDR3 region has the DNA TGTGCTAGTGGTCCGGGACAGACATTTAGCACAGATACGCAGTATTTT.

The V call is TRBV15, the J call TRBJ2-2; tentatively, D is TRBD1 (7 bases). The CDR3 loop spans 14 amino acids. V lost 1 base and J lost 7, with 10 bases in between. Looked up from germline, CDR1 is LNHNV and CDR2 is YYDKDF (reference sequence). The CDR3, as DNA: TGTGCCACCAGCAGAGTGCGGGACAGCGGGGAGCTGTTTTTT. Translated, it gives CATSRVRDSGELFF. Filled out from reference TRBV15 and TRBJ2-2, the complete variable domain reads DAMVIQNPRYQVTQFGKPVTLSCSQTLNHNVMYWYQQKSSQAPKLLFHYYDKDFNNEADTPDNFQSRRPNTSFCFLDIRSPGLGDTAMYLCATSRVRDSGELFFGEGSRLTVL.

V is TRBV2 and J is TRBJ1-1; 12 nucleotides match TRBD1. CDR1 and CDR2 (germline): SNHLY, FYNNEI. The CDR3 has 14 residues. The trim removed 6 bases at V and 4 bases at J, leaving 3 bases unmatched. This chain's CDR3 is CASRRDRGRTEAFF. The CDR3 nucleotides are TGTGCCAGCAGGCGGGACAGGGGGCGCACTGAAGCTTTCTTT.

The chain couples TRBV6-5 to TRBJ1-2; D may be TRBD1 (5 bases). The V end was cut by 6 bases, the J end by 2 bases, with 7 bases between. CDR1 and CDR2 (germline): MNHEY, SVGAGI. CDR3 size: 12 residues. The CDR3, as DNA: TGTGCCAGCAGGACAGCAAACTATGGCTACACCTTC. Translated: CASRTANYGYTF.

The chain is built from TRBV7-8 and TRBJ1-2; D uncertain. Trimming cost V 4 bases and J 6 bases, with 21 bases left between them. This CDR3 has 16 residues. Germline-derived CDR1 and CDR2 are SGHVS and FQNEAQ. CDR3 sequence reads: CASSSGFLTPSDGYTF. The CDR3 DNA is TGTGCCAGCAGCTCCGGGTTTTTGACCCCGAGCGATGGCTACACCTTC.